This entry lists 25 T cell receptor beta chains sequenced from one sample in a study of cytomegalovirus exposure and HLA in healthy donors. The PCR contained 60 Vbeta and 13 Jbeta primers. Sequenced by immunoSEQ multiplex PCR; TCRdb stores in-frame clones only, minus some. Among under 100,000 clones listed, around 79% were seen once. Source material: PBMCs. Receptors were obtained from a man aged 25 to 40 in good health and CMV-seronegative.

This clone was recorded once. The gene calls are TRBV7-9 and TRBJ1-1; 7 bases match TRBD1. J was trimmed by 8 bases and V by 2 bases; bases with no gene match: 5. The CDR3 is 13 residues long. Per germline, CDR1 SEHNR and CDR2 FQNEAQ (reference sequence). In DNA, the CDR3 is TGTGCCAGCAGCTTAATGTCACAGGGGGAAGCTTTCTTT. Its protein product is CASSLMSQGEAFF.

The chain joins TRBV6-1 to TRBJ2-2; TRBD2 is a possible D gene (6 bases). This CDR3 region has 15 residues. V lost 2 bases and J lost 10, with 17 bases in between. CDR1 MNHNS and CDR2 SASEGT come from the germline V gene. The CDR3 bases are TGTGCCAGCAGTGAAACCGCGGCTAGCGTGCCGGAGCTGTTTTTT. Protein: CASSETAASVPELFF.

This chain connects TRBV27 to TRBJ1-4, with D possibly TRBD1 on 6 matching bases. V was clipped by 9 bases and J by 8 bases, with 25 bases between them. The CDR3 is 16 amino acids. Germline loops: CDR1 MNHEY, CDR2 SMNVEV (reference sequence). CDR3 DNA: TGTGCCAGAATGGACAGACTTCAGCCGAGGGGCGAAAAACTGTTTTTT. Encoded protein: CARMDRLQPRGEKLFF.

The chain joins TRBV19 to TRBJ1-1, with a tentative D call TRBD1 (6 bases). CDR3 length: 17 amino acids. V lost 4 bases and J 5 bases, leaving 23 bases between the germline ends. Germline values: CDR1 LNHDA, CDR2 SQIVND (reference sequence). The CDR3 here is CASSTTPGDAQRTEAFF. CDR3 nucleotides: TGTGCCAGTAGTACCACTCCAGGGGATGCACAGAGGACTGAAGCTTTCTTT.

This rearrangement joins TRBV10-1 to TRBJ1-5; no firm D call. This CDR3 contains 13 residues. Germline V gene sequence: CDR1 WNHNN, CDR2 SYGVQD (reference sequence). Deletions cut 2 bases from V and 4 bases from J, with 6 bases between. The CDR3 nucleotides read TGCGCCAGCAGTGAGACCAGTAATCAGCCCCAGCATTTT. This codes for CASSETSNQPQHF.

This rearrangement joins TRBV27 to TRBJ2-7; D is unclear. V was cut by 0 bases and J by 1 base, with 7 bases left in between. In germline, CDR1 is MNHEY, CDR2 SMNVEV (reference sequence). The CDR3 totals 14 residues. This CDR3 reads CASSLSMRSYEQYF. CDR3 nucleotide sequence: TGTGCCAGCAGTTTATCGATGCGTTCCTACGAGCAGTACTTC.

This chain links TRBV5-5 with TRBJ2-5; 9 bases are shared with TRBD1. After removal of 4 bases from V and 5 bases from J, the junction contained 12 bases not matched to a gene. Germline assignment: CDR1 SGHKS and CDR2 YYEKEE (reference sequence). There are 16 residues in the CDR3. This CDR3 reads CASSLFRDRAEETQYF. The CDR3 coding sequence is TGTGCCAGCAGCCTGTTTCGGGACAGGGCTGAGGAGACCCAGTACTTC.

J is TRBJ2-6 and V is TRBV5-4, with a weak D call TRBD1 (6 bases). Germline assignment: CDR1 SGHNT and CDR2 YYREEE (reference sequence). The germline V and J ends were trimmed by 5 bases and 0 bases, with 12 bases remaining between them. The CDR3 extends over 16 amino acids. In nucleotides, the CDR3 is TGTGCCAGCAGTAAAGGACAGATCTCTGGGGCCAACGTCCTGACTTTC. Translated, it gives CASSKGQISGANVLTF. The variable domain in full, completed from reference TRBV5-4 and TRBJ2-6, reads ETGVTQSPTHLIKTRGQQVTLRCSSQSGHNTVSWYQQALGQGPQFIFQYYREEENGRGNFPPRFSGLQFPNYSSELNVNALELDDSALYLCASSKGQISGANVLTFGAGSRLTVL.

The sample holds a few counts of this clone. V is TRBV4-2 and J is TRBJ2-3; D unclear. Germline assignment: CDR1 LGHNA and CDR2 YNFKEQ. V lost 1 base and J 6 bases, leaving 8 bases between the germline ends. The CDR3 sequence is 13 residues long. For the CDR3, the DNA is TGTGCCAGCAGCCAAGTGCTGGAGGATACGCAGTATTTT. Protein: CASSQVLEDTQYF.

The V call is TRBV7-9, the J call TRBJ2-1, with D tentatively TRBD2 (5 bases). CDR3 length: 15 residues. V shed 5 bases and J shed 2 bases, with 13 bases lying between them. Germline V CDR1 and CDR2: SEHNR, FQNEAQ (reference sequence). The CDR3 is CASSPPGIPYNEQFF. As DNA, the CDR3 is TGTGCCAGCAGCCCCCCGGGGATACCCTACAATGAGCAGTTCTTC.

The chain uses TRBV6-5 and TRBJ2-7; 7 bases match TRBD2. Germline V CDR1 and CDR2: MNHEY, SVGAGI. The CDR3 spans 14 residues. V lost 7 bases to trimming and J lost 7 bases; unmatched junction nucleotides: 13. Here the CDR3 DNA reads TGTGCCAGCACCCGAGGAGGGACTACGGGGGAGCAGTACTTC. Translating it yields CASTRGGTTGEQYF.

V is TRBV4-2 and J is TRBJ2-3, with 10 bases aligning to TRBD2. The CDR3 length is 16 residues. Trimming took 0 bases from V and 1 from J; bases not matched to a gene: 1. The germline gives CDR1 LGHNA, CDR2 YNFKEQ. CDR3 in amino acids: CASSQDLAGGTDTQYF. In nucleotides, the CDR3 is TGTGCCAGCAGCCAAGATCTAGCGGGGGGCACAGATACGCAGTATTTT.

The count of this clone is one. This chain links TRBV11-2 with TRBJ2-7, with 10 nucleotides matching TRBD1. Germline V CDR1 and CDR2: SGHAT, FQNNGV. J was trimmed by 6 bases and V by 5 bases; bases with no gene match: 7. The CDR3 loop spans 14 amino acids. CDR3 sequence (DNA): TGTGCCAGCAGCCCGATGACAGGGGGCGGCGAGCAGTACTTC. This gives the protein CASSPMTGGGEQYF.

The CDR3 reads CASRSLGQGKETQYF. The DNA of the CDR3 is TGTGCCAGCCGTTCTCTCGGACAGGGGAAAGAGACCCAGTACTTC. The V and J genes are TRBV18 and TRBJ2-5; 9 bases map to TRBD1. Germline trimming cut 8 bases from V and 3 bases from J; bases unmatched to any gene: 10. Germline V gene sequence: CDR1 KGHSH, CDR2 LQKENI. This CDR3 is built from 15 residues.

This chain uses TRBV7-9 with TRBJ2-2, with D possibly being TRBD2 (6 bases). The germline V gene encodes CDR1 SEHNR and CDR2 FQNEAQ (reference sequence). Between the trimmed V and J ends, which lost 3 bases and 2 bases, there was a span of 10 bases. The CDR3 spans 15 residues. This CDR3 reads CASSFTRGNTGELFF. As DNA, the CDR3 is TGTGCCAGCAGCTTTACGCGGGGAAACACCGGGGAGCTGTTTTTT.

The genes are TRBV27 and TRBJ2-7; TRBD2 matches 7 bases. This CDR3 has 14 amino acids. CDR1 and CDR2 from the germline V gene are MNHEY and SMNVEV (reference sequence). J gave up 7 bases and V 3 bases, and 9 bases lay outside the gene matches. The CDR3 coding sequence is TGTGCCAGCAGTTTGTCCCACGGGGAGGGGGAGCAGTACTTC. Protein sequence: CASSLSHGEGEQYF.

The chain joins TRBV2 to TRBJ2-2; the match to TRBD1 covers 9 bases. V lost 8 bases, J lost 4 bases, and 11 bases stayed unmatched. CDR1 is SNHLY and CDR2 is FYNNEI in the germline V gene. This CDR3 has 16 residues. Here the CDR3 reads CASAGRGTGITGELFF. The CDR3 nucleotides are TGTGCCAGCGCCGGAAGAGGGACAGGGATCACCGGGGAGCTGTTTTTT.

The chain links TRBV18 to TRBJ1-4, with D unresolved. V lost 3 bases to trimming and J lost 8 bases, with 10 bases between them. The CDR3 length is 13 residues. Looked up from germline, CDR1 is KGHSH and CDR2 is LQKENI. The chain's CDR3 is CASSPGDGEKLFF. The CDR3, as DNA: TGTGCCAGCTCACCGGGTGACGGGGAAAAACTGTTTTTT.

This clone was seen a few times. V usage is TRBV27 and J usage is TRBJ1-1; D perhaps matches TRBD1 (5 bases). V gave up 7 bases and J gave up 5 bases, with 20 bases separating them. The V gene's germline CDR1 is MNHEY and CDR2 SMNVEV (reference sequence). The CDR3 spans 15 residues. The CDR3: CASNMGWGAGTEAFF. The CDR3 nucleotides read TGTGCCAGCAATATGGGATGGGGCGCTGGGACTGAAGCTTTCTTT.

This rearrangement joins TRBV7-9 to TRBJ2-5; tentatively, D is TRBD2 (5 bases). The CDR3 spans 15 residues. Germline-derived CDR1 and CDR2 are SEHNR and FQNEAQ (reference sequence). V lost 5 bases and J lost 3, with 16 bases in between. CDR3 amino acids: CASSTYREVKETQYF. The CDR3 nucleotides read TGTGCCAGCAGCACCTACCGGGAAGTAAAAGAGACCCAGTACTTC.

CDR3: CASSLPTILLREVDTQYF. The CDR3 coding sequence is TGTGCCAGCAGTTTGCCGACAATTCTTTTACGGGAAGTAGATACGCAGTATTTT. V is TRBV28 and J is TRBJ2-3; a possible D gene is TRBD2 (5 bases). V gave up 3 bases and J gave up 5 bases, with 24 bases separating them. The germline gives CDR1 MDHEN, CDR2 SYDVKM. The CDR3 consists of 18 residues.

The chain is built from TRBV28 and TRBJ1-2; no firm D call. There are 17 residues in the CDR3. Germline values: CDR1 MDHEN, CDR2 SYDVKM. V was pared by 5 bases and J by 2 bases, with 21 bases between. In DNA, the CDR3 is TGTGCCAGCAGTCCATCTCTGTCAGGACTGGGGAACTATGGCTACACCTTC. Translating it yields CASSPSLSGLGNYGYTF.

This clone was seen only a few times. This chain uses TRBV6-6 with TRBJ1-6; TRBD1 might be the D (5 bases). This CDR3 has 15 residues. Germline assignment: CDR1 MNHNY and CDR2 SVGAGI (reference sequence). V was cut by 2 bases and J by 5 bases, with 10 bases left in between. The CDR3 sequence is CASSYVGTHNSPLHF. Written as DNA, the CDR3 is TGTGCCAGCAGTTACGTCGGGACTCATAATTCACCCCTCCACTTT.

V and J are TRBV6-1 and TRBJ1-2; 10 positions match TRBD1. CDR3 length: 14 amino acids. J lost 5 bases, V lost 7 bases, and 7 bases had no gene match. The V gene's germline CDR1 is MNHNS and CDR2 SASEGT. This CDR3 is CASNLGTGEYGYTF. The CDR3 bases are TGTGCCAGCAATCTCGGGACAGGGGAATATGGCTACACCTTC.

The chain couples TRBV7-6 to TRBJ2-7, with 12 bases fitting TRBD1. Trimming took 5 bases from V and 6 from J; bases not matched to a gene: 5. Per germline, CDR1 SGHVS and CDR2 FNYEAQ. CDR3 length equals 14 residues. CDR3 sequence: CASSLGQGAGEQYF. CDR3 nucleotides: TGTGCCAGCAGCCTGGGACAGGGGGCAGGCGAGCAGTACTTC.